This T cell receptor beta chain was recovered during a study of cytomegalovirus exposure and HLA in healthy donors. Primers included in the PCR were 60 Vbeta and 13 Jbeta primers. The table came from immunoSEQ multiplex PCR; TCRdb's copy has only in-frame clones and leaves some out. In the table there are 140,000 or so clones, roughly 87% of which are singletons. Notes on the study in general: Cytomegalovirus association was listed for 150 to 200 TCR beta chains. Some V segments, TRBV6-2 and TRBV6-3 among them, were indistinguishable and were therefore excluded. TCR sequences were mostly rare, though some public TCRs occurred in many donors. In a later analysis, TCR beta V- and J-gene trimming showed a link to a missense DCLRE1C variant.

Germline CDR1 reads MNHEY; CDR2 reads SVGAGI. The CDR3 is 14 amino acids. V was cut by 0 bases and J by 5 bases, with 8 bases left in between. Points on this clone: Its target is unknown.

The sample consisted of PBMCs. J is TRBJ2-1 and V is TRBV6-5; a possible D gene is TRBD1 (5 bases). The source of this sequence is a woman aged 35 to 49 in good health and CMV-seronegative. The CDR3 DNA is TGTGCCAGCAGTTACTCGGGGCCAAACAATGAGCAGTTCTTC. Its protein product is CASSYSGPNNEQFF.